These 5 T cell receptor beta chains were sequenced from one sample in a study of T cells in Graves' hyperthyroidism and ophthalmopathy. RNA transcripts provided the source from which TCR beta CDR3 regions were amplified. HTBI primers were used for first-round RT-PCR of the TCR CDR3. TCRdb independently ran MiXCR on the multiplex PCR reads; one entry per CDR3 protein. Altogether approximately 690,000 distinct CDR3 sequences are present, 20% being singletons, with the ten largest covering under 35%. The sample taken for sequencing was blood. Every receptor here comes from a man younger than 45 with Graves' ophthalmopathy.

This chain joins TRBV30 and TRBJ2-3, with 12 bases matching TRBD2. CDR3 length: 16 residues. J lost 3 bases, V lost 0 bases, and 4 bases had no gene match. CDR1 is GTSNPN and CDR2 is SVGIG in the germline V gene (reference sequence). The DNA of the CDR3 is TGTGCCTGGAGTGTAGGGCTAGCGGGAGGGACAGATACGCAGTATTTT. Its protein product is CAWSVGLAGGTDTQYF.

This CDR3 is CASSSVDGKLEKLFF. The CDR3 DNA follows: TGTGCCAGCAGCTCCGTAGACGGAAAACTGGAAAAACTGTTTTTT. The rearrangement joins TRBV5-6 to TRBJ1-4, with D unclear. The length of the CDR3 is 15 residues. The germline V and J ends were trimmed by 3 bases and 8 bases, with 17 bases remaining between them. Looked up from germline, CDR1 is SGHDT and CDR2 is YYEEEE. Looking up the rest from reference TRBV5-6 and TRBJ1-4 gives the full variable domain: DAGVTQSPTHLIKTRGQQVTLRCSPKSGHDTVSWYQQALGQGPQFIFQYYEEEERQRGNFPDRFSGHQFPNYSSELNVNALLLGDSALYLCASSSVDGKLEKLFFGSGTQLSVL.

Note on this clonotype: An end of the junction does not agree with germline; a read error may underlie this. The V and J genes are TRBV28 and TRBJ2-5, with TRBD1 identical over 7 bases. Germline assignment: CDR1 MDHEN and CDR2 SYDVKM. The CDR3 has 13 residues. The CDR3 loop reads CASSPLDDRVLDF. Here the CDR3 DNA reads TGTGCCAGCAGTCCCCTAGACGACAGGGTTTTGGACTTC.

The chain recombines TRBV6-6 with TRBJ2-7; D ambiguous. Trimming pared 0 bases from V and 2 bases from J, leaving 8 bases between. Germline V gene lookup returns CDR1 MNHNY and CDR2 SVGAGI (reference sequence). The CDR3 extends over 14 amino acids. CDR3: CASSYSDETYEQYF. The CDR3 DNA sequence: TGTGCCAGCAGTTACTCGGACGAAACCTACGAGCAGTACTTC.

In this sample, this clonotype turned up a few times. This chain uses TRBV9 with TRBJ2-7, with D hard to call. Germline CDR1 reads SGDLS; CDR2 reads YYNGEE. The CDR3 consists of 13 residues. The V end was cut by 0 bases, the J end by 3 bases, with 7 bases between. CDR3 DNA sequence: TGTGCCAGCAGCGTAGCCCCAGACTACGAGCAGTACTTC. Translating it yields CASSVAPDYEQYF.